This TCR beta chain was recovered during a study of cytomegalovirus exposure and HLA in healthy donors. Study results and caveats: Cytomegalovirus-associated TCR beta chains were listed, numbering some 150. Researchers left out some V segments, among them TRBV6-2 and TRBV6-3, as indistinguishable.

The PCR had 60 Vbeta and 13 Jbeta primers. As processed by the authors: Unique TCR beta chains numbered 80 million to 95 million in a later analysis, with around 12 million shared. Assay: immunoSEQ multiplex PCR; the TCRdb copy retains only in-frame clones and omits some. That table supplies the V and J calls and clone size; D and trimming were determined from the DNA. This table holds approximately 54,000 clones. This CDR3 spans 16 amino acids. Trimming shortened V by 3 bases and J by 3 bases, and 17 bases separated the two germline ends. The V gene's germline CDR1 is MDHEN and CDR2 SYDVKM. Concerning this clone: Its target is not known.

This clonotype was obtained from a woman aged 40-49 years in good health and CMV-seronegative. The chain carries TRBV28 and TRBJ1-2; TRBD1 might be the D (6 bases). The sample consisted of PBMCs. The CDR3 coding sequence is TGTGCCAGCAGTTTGTCCCCCAGGGGCGACGACTATGGCTACACCTTC. This gives the protein CASSLSPRGDDYGYTF.